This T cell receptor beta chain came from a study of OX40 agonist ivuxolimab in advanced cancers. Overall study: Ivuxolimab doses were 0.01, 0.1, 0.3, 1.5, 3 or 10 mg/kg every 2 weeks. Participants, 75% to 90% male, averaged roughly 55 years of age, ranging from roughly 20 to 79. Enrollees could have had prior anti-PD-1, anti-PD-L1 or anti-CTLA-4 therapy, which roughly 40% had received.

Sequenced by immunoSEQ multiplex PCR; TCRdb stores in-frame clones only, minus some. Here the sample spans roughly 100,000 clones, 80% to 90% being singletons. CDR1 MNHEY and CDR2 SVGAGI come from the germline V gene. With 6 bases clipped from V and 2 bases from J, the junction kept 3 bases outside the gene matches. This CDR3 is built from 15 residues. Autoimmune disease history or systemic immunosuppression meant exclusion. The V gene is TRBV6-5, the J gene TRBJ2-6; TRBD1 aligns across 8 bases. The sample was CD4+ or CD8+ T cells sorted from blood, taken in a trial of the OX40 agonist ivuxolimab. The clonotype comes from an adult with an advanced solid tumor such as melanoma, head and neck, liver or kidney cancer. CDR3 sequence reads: CASSLTGAGANVLTF. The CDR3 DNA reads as TGTGCCAGCAGCCTGACAGGGGCTGGGGCCAACGTCCTGACTTTC.